The 31 T cell receptor beta chains presented below share a single source sample, sequenced in a study of preoperative IRX-2 immunotherapy in early breast cancer. Treatment: preoperative locoregional IRX-2 cytokine immunotherapy. Sequencing used immunoSEQ multiplex PCR; TCRdb keeps in-frame clones, though not all of them. The sample lists under 1,500 clones, over 70% occurring once. Sample: tumor tissue, taken after IRX-2 immunotherapy. The receptors derive from a human donor with breast cancer.

Only one count was recorded for this clone. The chain links TRBV11-3 to TRBJ2-3; no clear D. Trimming took 2 bases from V and 2 from J, leaving 14 bases between them. There are 16 residues in the CDR3. Germline V CDR1 and CDR2: SGHNT, YENEEA. The CDR3 is CASSLLGRMNTDTQYF. The CDR3 DNA sequence: TGTGCCAGCAGCTTACTCGGACGGATGAACACAGATACGCAGTATTTT.

A few counts support this clone. The J gene is TRBJ2-2, the V gene TRBV11-3; tentatively, D is TRBD1 (6 bases). CDR3 length: 15 amino acids. The germline CDR1 and CDR2 sequences are SGHNT and YENEEA. Trimming removed 0 bases at V and 5 bases at J, with 10 bases between. The CDR3 DNA sequence: TGTGCCAGCAGCTTAGATACCAGGGGAACCGGGGAGCTGTTTTTT. Its protein product is CASSLDTRGTGELFF. Supplemented by reference TRBV11-3 and TRBJ2-2, the full variable domain reads EAGVVQSPRYKIIEKKQPVAFWCNPISGHNTLYWYLQNLGQGPELLIRYENEEAVDDSQLPKDRFSAERLKGVDSTLKIQPAELGDSAVYLCASSLDTRGTGELFFGEGSRLTVL.

This CDR3 is CASSLGQGAQNSPLHF. CDR3 DNA: TGTGCCAGCAGCTTAGGACAGGGGGCGCAAAATTCACCCCTCCACTTT. This sequence joins TRBV11-3 and TRBJ1-6; 10 bases are shared with TRBD1. V gave up 1 base and J gave up 7 bases; unmatched junction bases: 4. This CDR3 region has 16 residues. Germline CDR1 reads SGHNT; CDR2 reads YENEEA. Full variable domain (missing parts from reference TRBV11-3 and TRBJ1-6): EAGVVQSPRYKIIEKKQPVAFWCNPISGHNTLYWYLQNLGQGPELLIRYENEEAVDDSQLPKDRFSAERLKGVDSTLKIQPAELGDSAVYLCASSLGQGAQNSPLHFGNGTRLTVT.

This clone was recorded once. The rearrangement uses TRBV29-1 and TRBJ1-2; D unclear. The V gene's germline CDR1 is SQVTM and CDR2 ANQGSEA. The germline V and J ends were trimmed by 5 bases and 3 bases, with 10 bases remaining between them. This CDR3 has 12 residues. The CDR3 loop is CSVNSIHYGYTF. CDR3 nucleotide sequence: TGCAGCGTTAATTCTATTCACTATGGCTACACCTTC.

A word on this clone: One junction end disagrees with the germline gene, perhaps due to a read error. The V and J genes are TRBV6-8 and TRBJ2-3, with 8 bases matching TRBD2. This CDR3 has 14 amino acids. Germline V gives CDR1 MNHGY, CDR2 SAAAGT. The CDR3 DNA follows: TGTGCCAGCAACGAACGGGGGGGCACGGATACGCAGTATTTT. Translated: CASNERGGTDTQYF.

This rearrangement joins TRBV11-3 to TRBJ2-1, with D maybe TRBD1 (6 bases). Germline V gene sequence: CDR1 SGHNT, CDR2 YENEEA. Trimming took off 2 bases at V and 9 bases at J, with 17 bases between the two ends. The CDR3 runs to 15 residues. The CDR3 protein is CASSLWVGEGVEQFF. As DNA, the CDR3 is TGTGCCAGCAGCTTATGGGTGGGAGAGGGGGTTGAGCAGTTCTTC. Based on the CDR3 plus reference TRBV11-3 and TRBJ2-1, the full variable domain is EAGVVQSPRYKIIEKKQPVAFWCNPISGHNTLYWYLQNLGQGPELLIRYENEEAVDDSQLPKDRFSAERLKGVDSTLKIQPAELGDSAVYLCASSLWVGEGVEQFFGPGTRLTVL.

The chain employs TRBV6-8 and TRBJ1-1; 7 bases agree with TRBD1. Per the germline V gene, CDR1 is MNHGY and CDR2 is SAAAGT. J lost 1 base, V lost 6 bases, and 5 bases had no gene match. The CDR3 covers 14 residues. CDR3 bases: TGTGCCAGCAGCGCGGACAGGACGAACACTGAAGCTTTCTTT. It translates to CASSADRTNTEAFF.

This sequence joins TRBV6-8 and TRBJ2-1; the D call may be TRBD1 or TRBD2 (5 bases each). Germline assignment: CDR1 MNHGY and CDR2 SAAAGT. The CDR3 has 16 residues. V lost 6 bases, J lost 1 base, and 16 bases lay in between. The CDR3 coding sequence is TGTGCCAGCAGCTACGGGACGGGGATTTCCTACAATGAGCAGTTCTTC. This encodes CASSYGTGISYNEQFF.

V gene TRBV10-1 combines with J gene TRBJ2-7; D might be TRBD1 (5 bases). The V end lost 2 bases, the J end lost 6 bases, and 8 bases lay between the germline ends. Per the germline V gene, CDR1 is WNHNN and CDR2 is SYGVQD (reference sequence). The CDR3 length is 12 residues. CDR3 sequence (DNA): TGCGCCAGCAGTGAGCAGGGTGGCGAGCAGTACTTC. Translation: CASSEQGGEQYF.

The gene calls are TRBV9 and TRBJ1-5, with 7 bases matching TRBD1. Germline V gene data show CDR1 as SGDLS and CDR2 as YYNGEE. V was clipped by 5 bases and J by 6 bases; unmatched bases: 5. The CDR3 loop spans 13 amino acids. CDR3 sequence: CASSPGQFQPQHF. In DNA form, the CDR3 reads TGTGCCAGCAGTCCGGGACAGTTTCAGCCCCAGCATTTT.

The chain carries TRBV10-2 and TRBJ2-3; no firm D call. CDR3 length equals 15 residues. The V gene lost 4 bases and the J gene lost 1 base, with 12 bases spanning the gap. CDR1 is WSHSY, CDR2 SAAADI, per germline. The CDR3 DNA reads as TGCGCCAGCAGTGGAGGTTTTAGGGGCACAGATACGCAGTATTTT. It specifies CASSGGFRGTDTQYF.

The chain's CDR3 is CASAPNSGRNEQFF. Here the CDR3 DNA reads TGTGCTAGTGCCCCGAATAGCGGGAGGAATGAGCAGTTCTTC. The chain has TRBV12-5 and TRBJ2-1, with 10 bases matching TRBD2. The CDR3 length is 14 residues. V was pared by 7 bases and J by 7 bases, with 7 bases of the junction left unmatched. Germline CDR1 is LGHNT and CDR2 is FRNRAP.

This chain uses TRBV10-2 with TRBJ2-5; 10 bases agree with TRBD2. J was trimmed by 5 bases and V by 0 bases; bases with no gene match: 6. The CDR3 covers 16 residues. Germline V gene lookup returns CDR1 WSHSY and CDR2 SAAADI. The CDR3 region is CASSESPAGGRETQYF. The DNA for the CDR3 is TGCGCCAGCAGTGAGTCGCCAGCGGGAGGGCGGGAGACCCAGTACTTC.

J is TRBJ1-5 and V is TRBV6-1; no reliable D call. From germline, CDR1 is MNHNS and CDR2 SASEGT. V was pared by 1 base and J by 9 bases, with 13 bases between. The CDR3 consists of 14 residues. The CDR3 coding sequence is TGTGCCAGCAGTGAAGGGGTTATTATCAGGCCCCAGCATTTT. It yields the protein CASSEGVIIRPQHF.

This clone was found once. The rearrangement joins TRBV29-1 to TRBJ1-2; D ambiguous. Trimming pared 1 base from V and 0 bases from J, leaving 12 bases between. The CDR3 sequence is 15 residues long. From germline, CDR1 is SQVTM and CDR2 ANQGSEA. The CDR3 region has the DNA TGCAGCGTTGAAGGCCTGGAGAACTCTAACTATGGCTACACCTTC. Its protein is CSVEGLENSNYGYTF.

The chain uses TRBV6-8 and TRBJ2-7; 7 nucleotides agree with TRBD1. V trimming: 6 bases; J trimming: 7 bases; junction bases outside the gene matches: 15. This CDR3 region has 15 residues. The V gene's germline CDR1 is MNHGY and CDR2 SAAAGT. CDR3 DNA sequence: TGTGCCAGCAGCAGCCCCCCAGGGGGTGATTATGAGCAGTACTTC. Its translation is CASSSPPGGDYEQYF.

The chain employs TRBV28 and TRBJ1-2; 10 bases line up with TRBD1. The CDR3 has 14 residues. The V segment lost 5 bases and the J segment 11 bases; nucleotides outside the gene matches: 11. Germline assignment: CDR1 MDHEN and CDR2 SYDVKM. The CDR3 DNA reads as TGTGCCAGCAGTCCCCCCCGGACAGGGGGATGGTACACCTTC. Its translation: CASSPPRTGGWYTF.

The V and J genes are TRBV23-1 and TRBJ1-2, with D possibly being TRBD1 (5 bases). TRBV23-1 is marked as an open reading frame, function uncertain. The CDR3 has 13 residues. With 6 bases removed from V and 7 bases from J, the gap between germline ends came to 15 bases. The CDR3 here is CASSQEGWRGYTF. CDR3 bases: TGCGCCAGCAGCCAAGAGGGGTGGCGTGGCTACACCTTC.

The chain couples TRBV6-9 to TRBJ1-4; no clear D gene. Germline V gene sequence: CDR1 MNHGY, CDR2 SVAAGI. V lost 6 bases and J lost 8, with 13 bases in between. The length of the CDR3 is 13 residues. CDR3 residues: CASRGWLNEKLFF. CDR3 bases: TGTGCCAGCAGAGGGTGGTTGAACGAAAAACTGTTTTTT.

The chain couples TRBV11-3 to TRBJ2-5; D uncertain. The CDR3 consists of 15 residues. CDR1 and CDR2 from the germline V gene are SGHNT and YENEEA. The germline V and J ends were trimmed by 4 bases and 2 bases, with 14 bases remaining between them. This CDR3 reads CASSSGSLGQETQYF. Here the CDR3 DNA reads TGTGCCAGCAGCTCCGGGTCCTTGGGACAAGAGACCCAGTACTTC.

This chain connects TRBV25-1 to TRBJ2-3; D remains ambiguous. Trimming removed 6 bases at V and 5 bases at J, with 12 bases between. This CDR3 comprises 13 residues. Germline CDR1 MGHDK, CDR2 SYGVNS. This CDR3 is CASSAGLGDTQYF. The CDR3 DNA reads TGTGCCAGCAGCGCCGGGTTGGGAGATACGCAGTATTTT.

This rearrangement joins TRBV19 to TRBJ1-3; D is perhaps TRBD1 (6 bases). The CDR3 totals 14 residues. Germline CDR1 reads LNHDA; CDR2 reads SQIVND (reference sequence). V shed 6 bases and J shed 0 bases, with 9 bases lying between them. CDR3 bases: TGTGCCAGTAGCAGGGGAGACTCTGGAAACACCATATATTTT. Protein sequence: CASSRGDSGNTIYF.

V gene TRBV7-6 combines with J gene TRBJ1-3; perhaps TRBD1 as D (6 bases). This CDR3 is built from 17 residues. The V end was cut by 3 bases, the J end by 4 bases, with 19 bases between. CDR1 SGHVS and CDR2 FNYEAQ come from the germline V gene. The CDR3 sequence is CASSLAGESTAGNTIYF. Written as DNA, the CDR3 is TGTGCCAGCAGCTTGGCAGGGGAATCCACGGCCGGAAACACCATATATTTT.

The V gene is TRBV18, the J gene TRBJ2-1; TRBD2 matches at 7 bases. V lost 4 bases, J lost 3 bases, and 6 bases stayed unmatched. CDR1 is KGHSH and CDR2 is LQKENI in the germline V gene. This CDR3 is 15 amino acids long. The CDR3 loop reads CASSLTSNYYNEQFF. The DNA for the CDR3 is TGTGCCAGCTCACTGACTAGCAATTACTACAATGAGCAGTTCTTC.

The J gene is TRBJ1-6, the V gene TRBV6-8; 8 nucleotides align to TRBD1. Losses at the gene ends were 6 bases for V and 7 bases for J; bases not matched to a gene: 5. CDR3 length: 14 residues. Germline CDR1 reads MNHGY; CDR2 reads SAAAGT. The CDR3 nucleotides read TGTGCCAGCAGGAACGGACAGGGAAATTCACCCCTCCACTTT. Its protein product is CASRNGQGNSPLHF.

The V and J genes are TRBV30 and TRBJ2-2; 9 bases map to TRBD2. The CDR3 has 17 amino acids. Germline CDR1 GTSNPN, CDR2 SVGIG (reference sequence). The junction had 10 bases not matched to a gene; V was cut back by 1 base and J by 4 bases. CDR3 DNA: TGTGCCTGGAGTGCCCTAGCGGGGCTAACCTTCACCGGGGAGCTGTTTTTT. Amino acid sequence: CAWSALAGLTFTGELFF. Using reference TRBV30 and TRBJ2-2 for the parts outside the CDR3, the full variable domain is SQTIHQWPATLVQPVGSPLSLECTVEGTSNPNLYWYRQAAGRGLQLLFYSVGIGQISSEVPQNLSASRPQDRQFILSSKKLLLSDSGFYLCAWSALAGLTFTGELFFGEGSRLTVL.

This chain uses TRBV19 with TRBJ2-3; 11 positions agree with TRBD1. Germline CDR1 and CDR2: LNHDA and SQIVND (reference sequence). This CDR3 region has 14 residues. V shed 6 bases and J 4 bases; nucleotides not matched to a gene: 3. The CDR3 reads CASRRTGGPDTQYF. The CDR3 bases are TGTGCCAGTAGAAGGACAGGGGGCCCAGATACGCAGTATTTT.

The rearrangement joins TRBV11-3 to TRBJ2-1, with D tentatively TRBD1 (5 bases). The V gene lost 0 bases and the J gene lost 9 bases, with 12 bases spanning the gap. This CDR3 spans 14 amino acids. The germline V gene encodes CDR1 SGHNT and CDR2 YENEEA. The CDR3, as DNA: TGTGCCAGCAGCTTAGAGGGCTCTACAGGTGAGCAGTTCTTC. This encodes CASSLEGSTGEQFF.

The chain carries TRBV19 and TRBJ1-1; D remains ambiguous. This CDR3 has 12 amino acids. Trimming shortened V by 4 bases and J by 2 bases, and 5 bases separated the two germline ends. The germline V gene has CDR1 LNHDA and CDR2 SQIVND (reference sequence). CDR3 residues: CASSTVNTEAFF. DNA of the CDR3: TGTGCCAGTAGTACCGTAAACACTGAAGCTTTCTTT.

The chain couples TRBV29-1 to TRBJ2-1; D is ambiguous. The CDR3 contains 12 residues. Germline CDR1 reads SQVTM; CDR2 reads ANQGSEA. The CDR3 coding sequence is TGCACCACGAAGTCAGGATACAATGAGCAGTTCTTC. It translates to CTTKSGYNEQFF.

This sequence joins TRBV25-1 and TRBJ1-4; no clear D gene. V lost 6 bases and J 3 bases, leaving 11 bases between the germline ends. Germline values: CDR1 MGHDK, CDR2 SYGVNS. CDR3 length equals 14 residues. CDR3 DNA: TGTGCCAGCAGCCAGCCAAGTGCTAATGAAAAACTGTTTTTT. Protein product: CASSQPSANEKLFF.